This T cell receptor (beta chain) derives from a study of T cells expressing NK-cell markers. Study context: Seven of the eight sequenced donors were HCMV-seropositive; one was seronegative.

From its re-call of the 5' RACE reads, TCRdb lists each CDR3 protein once, without DNA. The sample table sets out some 410,000 distinct CDR3 sequences. CDR1 and CDR2 (germline): MNHEY, SVGEGT. The CDR3 consists of 14 residues. The chain combines TRBV6-2 or TRBV6-3 with TRBJ2-3. This TCR came from a woman between 18 and 75 years old in good health. The sample was blood T cells: a sorted CD56 or NKG2C T cell subset, CD4+ or CD8+ T cells, or bulk PBMC T cells (not recorded which). The CDR3 protein is CASETLERTDTQYF.